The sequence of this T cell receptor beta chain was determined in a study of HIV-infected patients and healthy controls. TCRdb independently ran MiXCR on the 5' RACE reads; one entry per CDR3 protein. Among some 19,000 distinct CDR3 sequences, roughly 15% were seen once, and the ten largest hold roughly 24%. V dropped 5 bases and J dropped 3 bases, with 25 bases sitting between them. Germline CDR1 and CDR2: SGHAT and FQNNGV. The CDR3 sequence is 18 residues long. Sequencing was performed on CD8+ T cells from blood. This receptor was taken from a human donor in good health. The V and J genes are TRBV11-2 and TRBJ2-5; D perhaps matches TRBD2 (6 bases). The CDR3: CASSTQTRDSTLEETQYF. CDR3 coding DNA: TGTGCCAGCAGCACTCAGACTCGGGACTCCACTCTGGAAGAGACCCAGTACTTC.